This record looks at one TCR beta chain sequence and its context. Its specific antigen is unknown. The sequence runs out 3 residues before the end of the CDR3; the remainder is reconstructed from the germline J gene. These data belong to a study of T cells in women clearing cervical HPV infection (dated by TCRdb to 2017 to 2018). In the study overall: The cases were about two dozen women with histologically confirmed HPV16-related CIN3 or worse, and 2 of those women had invasive cancers. Controls were 20 to 30 women whose single incident HPV16 infection cleared within 12 months without precancer or cancer developing. Blood from cases was collected at the visit where the lesion was first found, while blood from controls was collected once the infection could no longer be detected. Among cases, blood sampling occurred a median of about 150 days after lesion detection, with an interquartile range of roughly 90 to 200 days. Because only a few women had HLA typing data, the possibility that HLA type acted as a confounder could not be ruled out. Nested within Costa Rica's Guanacaste HPV Natural History Study, an exploratory proof-of-principle case-control study compared TCR repertoires across cervical HPV16 outcomes. Cases and controls were matched on year of sample collection and on age within five years. Median age was about 30 years in cases versus over 37 in controls, and baseline characteristics did not differ significantly. The parent cohort enrolled roughly 9,300 women aged 18 or older in Guanacaste, Costa Rica, in about 1993 to 1994 and followed the women for around seven years. Quality controls consisted of five blinded duplicates per group, for a total of some 60 samples made up of approximately 50 participants and about ten replicates. On the study overall, not on this receptor specifically: Significantly higher TCR repertoire richness was observed in CIN3+ cases than in controls across sequencing depths, whereas no difference in evenness was found. Lower TRBV6-7 relative abundance was observed in cases than in controls (about 0.099% versus 0.17%; Bonferroni P = 0.0008). Cases were distinguished from controls with an estimated AUC of roughly 0.79 by random forest classifiers combining richness and V gene abundances. The cross-sectional design could not show whether the associations came before the infection or were a result of it, and neither effector/memory subsets nor HPV-specific T cells were isolated. Because T-cell numbers per sample were unknown, differences in richness could reflect varying T-cell content rather than repertoire biology.

Counted from cysteine to phenylalanine, this CDR3 has 17 amino acids. Sequencing covers 42 bases of the CDR3, shown here with the frame starting at base 1. The V end gives up 7 bases and the J end 3 bases, leaving 17 bases in the junction not matched to a gene. The germline V gene gives CDR1 as MNHEY and CDR2 as SVGEGT. Every participant had a single incident cervical HPV16 infection, and women with prevalent HPV16 infections were excluded. Cervical HPV DNA was detected with MY09/MY11 PCR, and genotyping was done with dot-blot hybridization. Under 17 mL of heparinized blood was centrifuged, after which the buffy coat was aliquoted, frozen at -30 degrees C, and then stored at -80 degrees C. QIAGEN kits were used to extract genomic DNA from buffy coat specimens. Using the immunoSEQ assay, multiplex PCR amplified TCR beta CDR3 regions from an average of 1200 ng of genomic DNA per sample. The assay corrected primer bias using a complete synthetic TCR repertoire to establish an amplification baseline. The amplicons were sequenced on the Illumina platform. In the original analysis: Error correction of the sequences involved clustering with frequency ratios plus a modified nearest-neighbor algorithm, after which the sequences were analyzed in the immunoSEQ Analyzer using IMGT gene definitions. At each rarefaction depth, TCR richness and evenness were averaged over 20 rarefaction repeats, and samples with fewer sequences than the depth were excluded. V, D and J gene relative abundances were compared between groups with Wilcoxon rank sum tests, applying FDR correction. In the blinded duplicates, the intraclass correlation was approximately 96% for TCR richness and averaged about 76% across 66 gene segments. TCRdb limited this immuneACCESS table to in-frame rearrangements with V and J called. A share of clones is missing; checked studies link under half to unresolved V genes, and the rest is unexplained. The D gene and trimming were derived from the DNA, and the V and J assignments and clone size from that table. The table of this sample itemizes about 34,000 clones. The ten biggest clones cover approximately 1.5% of the sample.

This TCR derives from a woman aged 18 to 69 with a cervical HPV16 infection that either progressed to CIN3+ or cleared (not recorded which). Recombination connected TRBV6-2 or TRBV6-3 to TRBJ2-7, and TRBD2 aligns with 8 junction nucleotides. Sequenced material: blood buffy coat. Here the CDR3 is given as CASINTSGGTVVYEQYF. The CDR3 DNA, read in part, is TGTGCCAGCATCAACACCTCGGGGGGGACGGTGGTCTACGAG.